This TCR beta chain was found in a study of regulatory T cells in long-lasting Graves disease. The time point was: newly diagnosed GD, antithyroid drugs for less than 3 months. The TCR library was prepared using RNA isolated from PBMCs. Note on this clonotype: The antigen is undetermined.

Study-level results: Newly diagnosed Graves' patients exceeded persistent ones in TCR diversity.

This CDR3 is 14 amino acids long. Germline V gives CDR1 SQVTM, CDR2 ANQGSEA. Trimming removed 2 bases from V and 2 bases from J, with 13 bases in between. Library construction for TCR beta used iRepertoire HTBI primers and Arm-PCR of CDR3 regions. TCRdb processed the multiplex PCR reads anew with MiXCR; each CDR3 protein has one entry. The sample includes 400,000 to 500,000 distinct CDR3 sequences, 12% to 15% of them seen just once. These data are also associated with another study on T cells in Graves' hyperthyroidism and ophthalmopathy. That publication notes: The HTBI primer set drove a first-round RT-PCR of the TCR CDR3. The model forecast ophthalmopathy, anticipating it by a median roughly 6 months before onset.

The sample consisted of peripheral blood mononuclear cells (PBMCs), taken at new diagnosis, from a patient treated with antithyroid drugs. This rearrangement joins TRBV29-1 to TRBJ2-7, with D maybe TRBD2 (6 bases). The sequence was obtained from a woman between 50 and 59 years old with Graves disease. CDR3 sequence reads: CSVETREPPYEQYF. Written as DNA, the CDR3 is TGCAGCGTTGAAACCCGGGAGCCCCCCTACGAGCAGTACTTC.